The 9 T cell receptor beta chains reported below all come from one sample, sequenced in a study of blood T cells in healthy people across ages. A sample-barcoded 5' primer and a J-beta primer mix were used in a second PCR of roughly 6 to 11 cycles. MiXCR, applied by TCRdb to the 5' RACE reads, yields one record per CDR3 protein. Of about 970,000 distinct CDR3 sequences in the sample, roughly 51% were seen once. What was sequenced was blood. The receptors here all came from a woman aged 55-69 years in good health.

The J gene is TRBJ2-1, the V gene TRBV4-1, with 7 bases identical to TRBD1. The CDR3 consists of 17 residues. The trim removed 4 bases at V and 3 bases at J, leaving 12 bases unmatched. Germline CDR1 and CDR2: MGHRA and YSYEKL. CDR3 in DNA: TGCGCCAGCAGCCGGAACCCGGGACAGATTAACTACAATGAGCAGTTCTTC. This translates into CASSRNPGQINYNEQFF.

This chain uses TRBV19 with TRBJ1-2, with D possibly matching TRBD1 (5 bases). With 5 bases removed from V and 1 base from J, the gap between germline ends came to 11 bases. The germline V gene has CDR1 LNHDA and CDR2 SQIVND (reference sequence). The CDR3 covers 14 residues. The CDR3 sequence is CASSEGRINYGYTF. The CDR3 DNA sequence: TGTGCCAGTAGTGAGGGACGAATTAACTATGGCTACACCTTC.

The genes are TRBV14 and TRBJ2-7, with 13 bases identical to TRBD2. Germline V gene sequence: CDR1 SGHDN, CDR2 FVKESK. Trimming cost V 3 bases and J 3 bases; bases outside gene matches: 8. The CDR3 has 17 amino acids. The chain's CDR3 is CASSQRLAGGLFYEQYF. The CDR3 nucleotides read TGTGCCAGCAGCCAGAGACTAGCGGGAGGCCTGTTCTACGAGCAGTACTTC.

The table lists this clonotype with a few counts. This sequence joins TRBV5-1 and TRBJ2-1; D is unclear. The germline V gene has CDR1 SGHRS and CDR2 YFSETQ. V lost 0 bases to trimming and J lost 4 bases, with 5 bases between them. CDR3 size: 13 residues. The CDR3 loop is CASSLAIYNEQFF. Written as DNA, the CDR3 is TGCGCCAGCAGCTTGGCGATATACAATGAGCAGTTCTTC.

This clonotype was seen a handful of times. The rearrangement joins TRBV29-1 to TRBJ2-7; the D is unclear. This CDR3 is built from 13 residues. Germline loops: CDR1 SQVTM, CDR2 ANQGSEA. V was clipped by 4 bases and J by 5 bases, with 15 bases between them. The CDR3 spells CSVGSHFGHEQYF. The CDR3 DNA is TGCAGCGTTGGCTCGCACTTTGGGCACGAGCAGTACTTC.

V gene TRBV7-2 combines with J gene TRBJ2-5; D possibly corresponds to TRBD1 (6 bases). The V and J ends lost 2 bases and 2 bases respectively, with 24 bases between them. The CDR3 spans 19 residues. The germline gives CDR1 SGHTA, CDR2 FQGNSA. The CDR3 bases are TGTGCCAGCAGCTTAAAGGAGCCAGGGGCCCTCGGGTGGCAAGAGACCCAGTACTTC. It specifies CASSLKEPGALGWQETQYF. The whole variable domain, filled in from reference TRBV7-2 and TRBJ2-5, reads GAGVSQSPSNKVTEKGKDVELRCDPISGHTALYWYRQSLGQGLEFLIYFQGNSAPDKSGLPSDRFSAERTGGSVSTLTIQRTQQEDSAVYLCASSLKEPGALGWQETQYFGPGTRLLVL.

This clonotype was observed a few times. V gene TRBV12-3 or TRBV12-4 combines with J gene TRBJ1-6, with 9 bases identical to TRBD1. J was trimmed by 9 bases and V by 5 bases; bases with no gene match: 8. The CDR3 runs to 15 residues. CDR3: CASSPPGTGSSPLHF. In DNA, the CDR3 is TGTGCCAGCAGTCCTCCCGGGACAGGGAGTTCACCCCTCCACTTT.

The DNA for the CDR3 is TGTGCCAGCAGTCCAGATCCGACAGGGGTCGGTGAGCAGTTCTTC. Residues: CASSPDPTGVGEQFF. The V and J genes are TRBV28 and TRBJ2-1, with 8 nucleotides matching TRBD1. Germline CDR1 is MDHEN and CDR2 is SYDVKM. This CDR3 contains 15 residues. V was pared by 5 bases and J by 9 bases, with 12 bases of the junction left unmatched.

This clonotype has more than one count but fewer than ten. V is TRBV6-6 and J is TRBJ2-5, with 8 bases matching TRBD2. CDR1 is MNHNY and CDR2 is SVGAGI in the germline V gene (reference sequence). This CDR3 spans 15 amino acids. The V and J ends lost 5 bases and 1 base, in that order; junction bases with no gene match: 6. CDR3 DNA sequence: TGTGCCAGCAGTCCAAGCGGGAGAAGCCAAGAGACCCAGTACTTC. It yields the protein CASSPSGRSQETQYF.